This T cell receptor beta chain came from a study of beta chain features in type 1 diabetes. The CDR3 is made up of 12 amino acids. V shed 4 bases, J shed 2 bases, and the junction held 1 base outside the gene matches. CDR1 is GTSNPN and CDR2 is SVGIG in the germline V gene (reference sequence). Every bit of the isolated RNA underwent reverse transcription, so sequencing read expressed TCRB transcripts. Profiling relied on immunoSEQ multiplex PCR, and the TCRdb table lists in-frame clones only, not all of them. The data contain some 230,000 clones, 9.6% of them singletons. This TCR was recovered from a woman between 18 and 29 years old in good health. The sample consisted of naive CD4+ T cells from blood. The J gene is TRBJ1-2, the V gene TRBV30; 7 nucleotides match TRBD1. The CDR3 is CAWTQGNYGYTF. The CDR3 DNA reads TGTGCCTGGACACAGGGGAACTATGGCTACACCTTC.